The rows below give T cell receptor beta chains drawn from one sample of a study of blood T cell repertoires in COVID-19. Sequencing used immunoSEQ multiplex PCR; TCRdb keeps in-frame clones, though not all of them. The sample holds about 78,000 clones, roughly 73% seen once. The source material was peripheral blood. The receptors were gathered from a human donor in a cohort sampled during active COVID-19. The CDR3 runs from the conserved cysteine through the conserved F or W. D genes are given only for firm matches. Size tells how often a clone was seen (once, few, many) or the class of an expanded clone, and some rows leave it out.

V,J,size,D,DNA,CDR3
TRBV7-7,TRBJ2-7,-,TRBD2,TGTGCCAGCACCCAAAGTCGGGGGGTGCTCTACGAGCAGTACTTC,CASTQSRGVLYEQYF
TRBV7-9,TRBJ1-1,-,-,TGTGCCAGCAGCCCCAGACAGCGCTTGAACACTGAAGCTTTCTTT,CASSPRQRLNTEAFF
TRBV3-1/TRBV3-2,TRBJ2-5,-,TRBD2,TGTGCCAGCAGCCAAGGAATACTAGCGGGATTCCAAGAGACCCAGTACTTC,CASSQGILAGFQETQYF
TRBV5-4,TRBJ2-7,-,-,TGTGCCAGCAGCTTGTCGGGGCAGGGGTCTACCTACGAGCAGTACTTC,CASSLSGQGSTYEQYF
TRBV5-1,TRBJ1-6,-,TRBD1,TGCGCCAGCAGAAAAAACGCGGGACAGGGTGATTCACCCCTCCACTTT,CASRKNAGQGDSPLHF
TRBV6-6,TRBJ2-5,-,TRBD2,TGTGCCAGCAGGCGACTAGCGGGGGGGTCAGCCTCCTTAAACCAAGAGACCCAGTACTTC,CASRRLAGGSASLNQETQYF
TRBV28,TRBJ2-4,-,TRBD2,TGTGCCAGCACCCTGGCGGAGGGGAGGGGAGCCAAAAACATTCAGTACTTC,CASTLAEGRGAKNIQYF
TRBV25-1,TRBJ1-5,-,-,TGTGCCAGCAGAGCCGGGGATTATCAGCCCCAGCATTTT,CASRAGDYQPQHF
TRBV19,TRBJ2-7,few,TRBD1,TGTGCCAGTAGTATAGCCCCATGGACAGGGGGGGACGAGCAGTACTTC,CASSIAPWTGGDEQYF
TRBV11-1,TRBJ1-2,-,TRBD1,TGTGCCAGCAGCCTCGACAGGGATGGCTACACCTTC,CASSLDRDGYTF
TRBV27,TRBJ1-5,once,TRBD1,TGTGCCAGCAGTGGACAGGGGATCAGCAATCAGCCCCAGCATTTT,CASSGQGISNQPQHF
TRBV4-1,TRBJ1-1,-,TRBD1,TGCGCCAGCAGCCAAAAAAGGGGGCCCGGGAACACTGAAGCTTTCTTT,CASSQKRGPGNTEAFF
TRBV18,TRBJ2-6,-,-,TGTGCCAGCTCACCGAGCGGGGCCAACGTCCTGACTTTC,CASSPSGANVLTF
TRBV29-1,TRBJ1-1,-,-,TGCAGCGTTGAAGGGGCCCAGAACACTGAAGCTTTCTTT,CSVEGAQNTEAFF
TRBV10-3,TRBJ2-3,once,-,TGTGCCATCAGTGAGTCAGGTTTCAGGAATACGCAGTATTTT,CAISESGFRNTQYF
TRBV2,TRBJ1-2,-,TRBD1,TGTGCCAGCAGTGAGGTGGACAGGACCTATGGCTACACCTTC,CASSEVDRTYGYTF
TRBV9,TRBJ2-7,few,-,TGTGCCAGCAGCGTCAACCCCCAGGGAAGAGAGCAGTACTTC,CASSVNPQGREQYF
TRBV24-1,TRBJ1-1,-,-,TGTGCCACCAGTGAGCGGCAGGGGCGTGGCGCTTTCTTT,CATSERQGRGAFF
TRBV6-2/TRBV6-3,TRBJ1-2,-,TRBD1,TGTGCCAGCAGTTCTCCTCCGGGACAGGGGAGCTACACCTTC,CASSSPPGQGSYTF
TRBV7-2,TRBJ2-2,few,TRBD2,TGTGCCAGCAGCCCTCTAGCGGGGTTCACCGGGGAGCTGTTTTTT,CASSPLAGFTGELFF
TRBV28,TRBJ1-2,-,-,TGTGCCAGCAGTCCTATTTTAGGGGTAGTGAGGCCCTTC,CASSPILGVVRPF
TRBV9,TRBJ1-3,-,-,TGTGCCAGCAGCGGCTACGGGGGAAACACCATATATTTT,CASSGYGGNTIYF
TRBV5-4,TRBJ2-2,-,TRBD2,TGTGCCAGCAGCCCCCGAGCGGGGGGGCGTCAGAGCACCGGGGAGCTGTTTTTT,CASSPRAGGRQSTGELFF
TRBV7-2,TRBJ1-1,-,-,TGTGCCAGCAGCTTAGGGGGGGGTGCCACTGAAGCTTTCTTT,CASSLGGGATEAFF
TRBV14,TRBJ1-1,-,-,TGTGCCAGCAGCACGGGACTAATGGCCTCCACTGAAGCTTTCTTT,CASSTGLMASTEAFF
TRBV28,TRBJ1-6,few,-,TGTGCCAGCAGCCTCAGGGCTAGCTCCTATAATTCACCCCTCCACTTT,CASSLRASSYNSPLHF
TRBV9,TRBJ2-3,-,TRBD1,TGTGCCAGCAGCGTAGAGGGGGCGTCTGATACGCAGTATTTT,CASSVEGASDTQYF
TRBV19,TRBJ2-5,once,-,TGTGCCAGTAGTAGGTCTAGTCGACAAGAGACCCAGTACTTC,CASSRSSRQETQYF
TRBV6-2/TRBV6-3,TRBJ2-7,few,TRBD1,TGTGCCAGCAGTTACGAGACAGGGTCCTACGAGCAGTACTTC,CASSYETGSYEQYF
TRBV6-6,TRBJ2-3,-,TRBD1,TGTGCCAGCAGGGGTAGACAGGGAGAAGATACGCAGTATTTT,CASRGRQGEDTQYF
TRBV5-1,TRBJ2-5,-,-,TGCGCCAGCAGCCTGACTCCCCCCGAGACCCAGTACTTC,CASSLTPPETQYF
TRBV2,TRBJ2-7,-,TRBD1,TGTGCCAGCACCTGGGACAGGGGAACGAACGAGCAGTACTTC,CASTWDRGTNEQYF
TRBV2,TRBJ1-2,-,-,TGTGCCAGCAGAGTGACAGCAAACTATGGCTACACCTTC,CASRVTANYGYTF
TRBV6-5,TRBJ2-7,few,-,TGTGCCAGCACGCGCAGGGCGTACGAGCAGTACTTC,CASTRRAYEQYF
TRBV29-1,TRBJ1-1,-,-,TGCAGCGTTGAAATTGGACAAACTGAAGCTTTCTTT,CSVEIGQTEAFF
TRBV27,TRBJ2-7,-,-,TGTGCCAGCAGTTTGCGGGTGGGCTACGAGCAGTACTTC,CASSLRVGYEQYF
TRBV18,TRBJ1-1,few,TRBD1,TGTGCCAGCTCGCTACAGGACAGGACTGAAGCTTTCTTT,CASSLQDRTEAFF
TRBV9,TRBJ1-3,few,-,TGTGCCAGCAGCCCCGGGATCGGAAACACCATATATTTT,CASSPGIGNTIYF
TRBV6-2/TRBV6-3,TRBJ1-1,-,-,TGTGCCAGCAGTTACTCCCGCGGGACGATGAACACTGAAGCTTTCTTT,CASSYSRGTMNTEAFF
TRBV15,TRBJ1-5,few,-,TGTGCCACCAGCAGAGAGGCAGGCGAAGGGGAGCCCCAGCATTTT,CATSREAGEGEPQHF
TRBV5-1,TRBJ2-6,-,TRBD1,TGCGCCAGCAGCCCGAGACAGGGAATAGGCTCTGGGGCCAACGTCCTGACTTTC,CASSPRQGIGSGANVLTF
TRBV30,TRBJ1-2,-,-,TGTGCCTGGAGTGTACTTGGCAGGATGGGCTACACCTTC,CAWSVLGRMGYTF
TRBV18,TRBJ1-2,-,-,TGTGCCAGCTCGCAGATGGACAGTAAAGAAACCTTC,CASSQMDSKETF
TRBV14,TRBJ1-2,-,TRBD1,TGTGCCAGCAGCCAAGCTGGGACAGGCAACTTCTTCGGCTACACCTTC,CASSQAGTGNFFGYTF
TRBV28,TRBJ2-7,few,TRBD1,TGTGCCAGCAGAGCGGGACAGGGCCGTTTGTCATCCTTC,CASRAGQGRLSSF
TRBV6-5,TRBJ2-1,-,-,TGTGCCAGCAGCCCAGGGGGCGGGGGCTACAATGAGCAGTTCTTC,CASSPGGGGYNEQFF
TRBV3-1/TRBV3-2,TRBJ2-3,-,-,TGTGCCAGCAGCCAAGGAGTAGTAGCTCGGTATGCAGATACGCAGTATTTT,CASSQGVVARYADTQYF
TRBV7-2,TRBJ1-3,-,-,TGTGCCAGCAGCCCAAGGGGCGGCTCTGGAAACACCATATATTTT,CASSPRGGSGNTIYF
TRBV25-1,TRBJ1-1,once,TRBD1,TGTGCCAGCAGGGCGACACAGGGGGCGGGGGGTGAAGCTTTCTTT,CASRATQGAGGEAFF